This passage covers 23 T cell receptor beta chains from one sample sequenced in a study of blood T cell repertoires in COVID-19. This table comes from immunoSEQ multiplex PCR, and its TCRdb copy is limited to in-frame clones, with some not included. The table shows 350,000 to 400,000 clones, with about 90% occurring only once. The sequenced sample was peripheral blood. All receptors come from a woman under 40 with COVID-19, enrolled during active disease.

In DNA, the CDR3 is TGCGCCAGCAGCTTCAATTCGCAGGTCGGGGAGCTGTTTTTT. Translation: CASSFNSQVGELFF. V gene TRBV4-3 combines with J gene TRBJ2-2; D uncertain. Germline CDR1 and CDR2: LGHNA and YSLEER. The CDR3 covers 14 residues. Trimming shortened V by 5 bases and J by 7 bases, and 14 bases separated the two germline ends.

The gene calls are TRBV6-5 and TRBJ2-1; perhaps TRBD1 as D (5 bases). Germline V CDR1 and CDR2: MNHEY, SVGAGI. V dropped 8 bases and J dropped 4 bases, with 12 bases sitting between them. The CDR3 spans 13 residues. The CDR3 DNA is TGTGCCAGCGGAAGGGGCGGTTACAATGAGCAGTTCTTC. Amino acid sequence: CASGRGGYNEQFF.

This rearrangement joins TRBV24-1 to TRBJ2-3; no definite D call. V shed 3 bases and J shed 2 bases, with 14 bases lying between them. The CDR3 consists of 16 residues. CDR1 and CDR2 from the germline V gene are KGHDR and SFDVKD. The CDR3 sequence: CATSDQTPTFTDTQYF. In DNA, the CDR3 is TGTGCCACCAGTGATCAGACTCCGACCTTCACAGATACGCAGTATTTT.

The rearrangement uses TRBV2 and TRBJ2-7; possibly TRBD2 for D (6 bases). The length of the CDR3 is 12 residues. The V gene lost 8 bases and the J gene lost 3 bases, with 11 bases spanning the gap. Per germline, CDR1 SNHLY and CDR2 FYNNEI. DNA of the CDR3: TGTGCCAGCCGGGCGGGATTCTACGAGCAGTACTTC. Translation gives CASRAGFYEQYF.

The genes are TRBV5-1 and TRBJ2-1; TRBD2 might be the D (6 bases). The CDR3 length is 15 residues. Germline CDR1 and CDR2: SGHRS and YFSETQ. Trimming left V 5 bases short and J 8 bases short, with 20 bases between. CDR3 coding DNA: TGCGCCAGCAGTTCGGGACTTTCGGTGCTCGATGAGCAGTTCTTC. It encodes CASSSGLSVLDEQFF. The full variable domain, its missing parts supplied by reference TRBV5-1 and TRBJ2-1, is KAGVTQTPRYLIKTRGQQVTLSCSPISGHRSVSWYQQTPGQGLQFLFEYFSETQRNKGNFPGRFSGRQFSNSRSEMNVSTLELGDSALYLCASSSGLSVLDEQFFGPGTRLTVL.

The chain couples TRBV28 to TRBJ2-2; maybe TRBD1 (6 bases). Looked up from germline, CDR1 is MDHEN and CDR2 is SYDVKM. The CDR3 contains 16 residues. V was pared by 6 bases and J by 1 base, with 15 bases between. CDR3: CASSSPRDKNTGELFF. DNA for the CDR3: TGTGCCAGCAGCTCTCCGAGGGACAAGAACACCGGGGAGCTGTTTTTT.

This clone was seen only once. Mismatch with germline at one junction end may stem from a read error. The chain is built from TRBV15 and TRBJ1-1; possibly TRBD1 for D (5 bases). Per germline, CDR1 LNHNV and CDR2 YYDKDF (reference sequence). The CDR3 is made up of 13 amino acids. The DNA for the CDR3 is TGTGCCACCAGCAGAGATCTGGGGGGTGAAACTTTCTTT. Residues: CATSRDLGGETFF. The complete variable domain, with remaining parts taken from reference TRBV15 and TRBJ1-1, reads DAMVIQNPRYQVTQFGKPVTLSCSQTLNHNVMYWYQQKSSQAPKLLFHYYDKDFNNEADTPDNFQSRRPNTSFCFLDIRSPGLGDTAMYLCATSRDLGGETFFGQGTRLTVV.

The chain uses TRBV28 and TRBJ1-5, with D perhaps matching TRBD1 (5 bases). V gave up 5 bases and J gave up 7 bases, with 18 bases separating them. The germline V gene has CDR1 MDHEN and CDR2 SYDVKM. The CDR3 runs to 15 residues. CDR3 sequence reads: CASSRLGLGRQPQHF. For the CDR3, the DNA is TGTGCCAGCAGTAGGTTGGGACTCGGGAGGCAGCCCCAGCATTTT.

J is TRBJ2-2 and V is TRBV7-9, with 7 bases matching TRBD1. Germline CDR1 and CDR2: SEHNR and FQNEAQ (reference sequence). The CDR3 is 14 residues long. V lost 5 bases to trimming and J lost 7 bases; unmatched junction nucleotides: 7. The CDR3 here is CASSRWDSRGELFF. As DNA, the CDR3 is TGTGCCAGCAGCCGATGGGACAGCCGCGGGGAGCTGTTTTTT.

This clone was found once. This rearrangement joins TRBV27 to TRBJ1-5; 9 nucleotides align to TRBD1. The germline CDR1 and CDR2 sequences are MNHEY and SMNVEV (reference sequence). V lost 5 bases to trimming and J lost 4 bases; unmatched junction nucleotides: 3. The CDR3 sequence is 14 residues long. CDR3 nucleotide sequence: TGTGCCAGCAGTACACAGGGGGCAAATCAGCCCCAGCATTTT. This sequence encodes CASSTQGANQPQHF.

The chain has TRBV27 and TRBJ1-5, with TRBD1 identical over 7 bases. Unmatched junction bases numbered 11, after V lost 3 bases and J lost 3 bases. This CDR3 region has 17 residues. Looked up from germline, CDR1 is MNHEY and CDR2 is SMNVEV (reference sequence). CDR3 region: CASSFGAGQPHNQPQHF. As DNA, the CDR3 is TGTGCCAGCAGTTTTGGGGCGGGACAGCCACACAATCAGCCCCAGCATTTT.

The genes are TRBV2 and TRBJ2-3, with D hard to call. Germline V lookup: CDR1 SNHLY, CDR2 FYNNEI. Trimming shortened V by 9 bases and J by 1 base, and 8 bases separated the two germline ends. CDR3 size: 12 residues. DNA for the CDR3: TGTGCCAGTAGTCGGGGCACAGATACGCAGTATTTT. Its translation is CASSRGTDTQYF.

This clone has just one count. This chain connects TRBV5-1 to TRBJ2-3, with 8 bases matching TRBD1. The CDR3 sequence is 15 residues long. V lost 3 bases and J lost 3; bases outside the gene matches: 6. CDR1 and CDR2 (germline): SGHRS, YFSETQ. DNA of the CDR3: TGCGCCAGCAGCTCTACTGACAGGGGTACAGATACGCAGTATTTT. It yields the protein CASSSTDRGTDTQYF.

This chain joins TRBV5-1 and TRBJ2-2; TRBD2 aligns across 11 bases. Germline CDR1 reads SGHRS; CDR2 reads YFSETQ. The CDR3 covers 17 residues. With 4 bases clipped from V and 6 bases from J, the junction kept 11 bases outside the gene matches. The CDR3 loop is CASSPSELAGGAGELFF. The CDR3 nucleotides are TGCGCCAGCAGCCCTTCAGAGCTAGCGGGAGGAGCCGGGGAGCTGTTTTTT.

As DNA, the CDR3 is TGTGCCAGCAGCCCGTCGGAGGGCGAAGCTTTCTTT. Translated: CASSPSEGEAFF. V gene TRBV9 combines with J gene TRBJ1-1; D uncertain. V gave up 4 bases and J gave up 8 bases, with 12 bases separating them. CDR3 length: 12 amino acids. Germline lookup yields CDR1 SGDLS and CDR2 YYNGEE.

The chain combines TRBV5-5 with TRBJ1-1, with unresolved D. There are 13 residues in the CDR3. Germline V gene sequence: CDR1 SGHKS, CDR2 YYEKEE (reference sequence). V was shortened by 1 base and J by 0 bases, with 4 bases between the two germline ends. CDR3 coding DNA: TGTGCCAGCAGCTTGTTTATGAACACTGAAGCTTTCTTT. Its protein is CASSLFMNTEAFF. The whole variable domain, filled in from reference TRBV5-5 and TRBJ1-1, reads DAGVTQSPTHLIKTRGQQVTLRCSPISGHKSVSWYQQVLGQGPQFIFQYYEKEERGRGNFPDRFSARQFPNYSSELNVNALLLGDSALYLCASSLFMNTEAFFGQGTRLTVV.

The gene calls are TRBV11-2 and TRBJ1-6, with 9 bases that match TRBD1. This CDR3 has 16 amino acids. V gave up 1 base and J gave up 10 bases; unmatched junction bases: 8. Germline V CDR1 and CDR2: SGHAT, FQNNGV. CDR3 DNA: TGTGCCAGCAGCTTAGTCACAGGGGGCCGAGGATCACCCCTCCACTTT. Translated: CASSLVTGGRGSPLHF.

This clone was found once. J is TRBJ2-7 and V is TRBV7-8; D may be TRBD2 (6 bases). Trimming left V 1 base short and J 4 bases short, with 11 bases between. The CDR3 runs to 14 residues. CDR1 and CDR2 (germline): SGHVS, FQNEAQ. The CDR3 loop reads CASSLGPSDYEQYV. CDR3 coding DNA: TGTGCCAGCAGCTTAGGGCCTAGCGATTACGAGCAGTACGTC.

V is TRBV15 and J is TRBJ1-4; possibly TRBD1 for D (6 bases). Trimming removed 6 bases from V and 6 bases from J, with 11 bases in between. Germline values: CDR1 LNHNV, CDR2 YYDKDF (reference sequence). The CDR3 is 13 amino acids. CDR3 in DNA: TGTGCCACCAGTCGGGACACCTATGAAAAACTGTTTTTT. This sequence encodes CATSRDTYEKLFF.

The rearrangement uses TRBV28 and TRBJ2-5, with 14 bases matching TRBD2. The junction had 5 bases not matched to a gene; V was cut back by 5 bases and J by 0 bases. This CDR3 contains 17 residues. Germline CDR1 and CDR2: MDHEN and SYDVKM. The CDR3 nucleotides are TGTGCCAGCAGTCCACAGGGACTAGCGGGAGACCAAGAGACCCAGTACTTC. Translation gives CASSPQGLAGDQETQYF.

Remarks on this clone: Other DNA sequences within the sample encode an identical CDR3. The rearrangement links TRBV12-3 or TRBV12-4 to TRBJ1-5; tentative D call: TRBD1 (6 bases). This CDR3 is built from 13 residues. Trimming took off 5 bases at V and 4 bases at J, with 9 bases between the two ends. CDR3 bases: TGTGCCAGCAGTCTTACAGGGAATCAGCCCCAGCATTTT. Protein product: CASSLTGNQPQHF.

V usage is TRBV7-2 and J usage is TRBJ2-5; D may be TRBD1 (5 bases). The V gene's germline CDR1 is SGHTA and CDR2 FQGNSA. The CDR3 sequence is 15 residues long. V dropped 1 base and J dropped 0 bases, with 9 bases sitting between them. The CDR3 DNA sequence: TGTGCCAGCAGCTTAGTCTCAGGGTACCAAGAGACCCAGTACTTC. As protein: CASSLVSGYQETQYF.

V and J are TRBV10-2 and TRBJ2-2; D call uncertain. CDR1 is WSHSY, CDR2 SAAADI, per germline. V lost 3 bases, J lost 4 bases, and 9 bases lay in between. The CDR3 is 14 amino acids. CDR3 DNA sequence: TGCGCCAGCAGTGACTTTGCGAGCACCGGGGAGCTGTTTTTT. Encoded protein: CASSDFASTGELFF.